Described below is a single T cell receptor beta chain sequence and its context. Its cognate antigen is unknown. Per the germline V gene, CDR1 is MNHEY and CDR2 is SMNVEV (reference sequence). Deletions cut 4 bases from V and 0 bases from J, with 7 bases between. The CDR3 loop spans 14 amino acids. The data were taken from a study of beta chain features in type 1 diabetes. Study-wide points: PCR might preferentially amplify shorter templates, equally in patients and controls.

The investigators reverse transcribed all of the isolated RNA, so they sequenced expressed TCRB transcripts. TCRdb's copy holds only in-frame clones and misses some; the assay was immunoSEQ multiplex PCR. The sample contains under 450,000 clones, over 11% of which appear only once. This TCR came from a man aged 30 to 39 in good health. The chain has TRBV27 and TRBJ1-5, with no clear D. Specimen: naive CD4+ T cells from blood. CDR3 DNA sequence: TGTGCCAGCAGTTCCCTGGATAGCAATCAGCCCCAGCATTTT. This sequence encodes CASSSLDSNQPQHF.